This T cell receptor (beta chain) is drawn from a study of T cells after yellow fever vaccination. The wider study: Libraries from low-cell-number fractions were prepared with the SMART-Seq v4 Ultra Low Input RNA kit. Study-level points and caveats: High-abundance clonotypes from the bulk population could contaminate FACS-sorted repertoires. At approximately 95% for CD4 and approximately 88% for CD8, most primary-vaccination clones showed up again after the booster.

A note on this clonotype: What it binds is not known.

The TCR cDNA carried a universal primer site and UMIs from 5'RACE template switching. TCRdb ran MiXCR on the 5' RACE reads and lists one entry per CDR3 protein. The table has about 130,000 distinct CDR3 sequences, almost 9% seen once; the top ten hold almost 40%. Germline V gene data show CDR1 as LGHNA and CDR2 as YNFKEQ. Trimming left V 0 bases short and J 5 bases short, with 19 bases between. This CDR3 has 17 residues. The source was CD8+ T cells sorted from PBMCs, collected on the day of the yellow fever booster vaccination. The chain carries TRBV4-2 and TRBJ1-2, with D perhaps TRBD1 (6 bases). The source of this sequence is a man between 18 and 29 years old who received the YFV17D yellow fever vaccine. The CDR3 sequence: CASSQDLGGGAWYGYTF. CDR3 DNA: TGTGCCAGCAGCCAAGATTTGGGCGGGGGGGCTTGGTATGGCTACACCTTC.